A selection of T cell receptor beta chains follows, all from one sample in a study of OX40 agonist ivuxolimab in advanced cancers. The data were produced by immunoSEQ multiplex PCR, yet TCRdb's version contains in-frame clones alone and is incomplete. Of around 95,000 clones in the sample, approximately 89% were seen once. Sequencing was performed on CD4+ or CD8+ T cells sorted from blood, taken in a trial of the OX40 agonist ivuxolimab. These receptors all stem from an adult with an advanced solid tumor such as melanoma, head and neck, liver or kidney cancer. The CDR3 runs from the conserved cysteine through the conserved F or W. The order of the fields is clone size, J gene, D gene, V gene, CDR3 protein, CDR3 DNA. A D gene is named only where the DNA matches it firmly. Size is omitted from some rows. Given values are once, few, many or a class for expanded clones.

NA	TRBJ1-2	NA	TRBV29-1	CSVEGTETYGYTF	TGCAGCGTTGAAGGGACGGAGACCTATGGCTACACCTTC
NA	TRBJ2-3	NA	TRBV7-6	CASSLGSSTDTQYF	TGTGCCAGCAGCTTAGGTTCTAGCACAGATACGCAGTATTTT
NA	TRBJ2-5	TRBD2	TRBV28	CASSSLGLAGGPGGETQYF	TGTGCCAGCAGTTCACTGGGACTAGCGGGAGGTCCAGGGGGAGAGACCCAGTACTTC
NA	TRBJ2-3	NA	TRBV7-9	CASSLAALSSEGQYF	TGTGCCAGCAGTTTGGCCGCTCTTTCGTCAGAAGGGCAGTATTTT
NA	TRBJ2-1	TRBD2	TRBV18	CASSPLAGGNNEQFF	TGTGCCAGCTCACCCCTAGCGGGAGGGAACAATGAGCAGTTCTTC
NA	TRBJ2-2	NA	TRBV7-3	CASSSDRGELFF	TGTGCCAGCAGCTCGGATCGCGGGGAGCTGTTTTTT
NA	TRBJ2-4	NA	TRBV18	CASSPIRDLAKNIQYF	TGTGCCAGCTCACCAATCCGGGACCTAGCCAAAAACATTCAGTACTTC
NA	TRBJ2-3	TRBD2	TRBV28	CAGNSGRAPDTQYF	TGTGCCGGTAATAGCGGGAGGGCCCCAGATACGCAGTATTTT
NA	TRBJ1-2	NA	TRBV18	CASSPERDYGYTF	TGTGCCAGCTCACCAGAACGGGACTATGGCTACACCTTC
NA	TRBJ1-2	NA	TRBV30	CAWYRDRYGYTF	TGTGCCTGGTACAGGGACCGCTATGGCTACACCTTC
NA	TRBJ1-3	NA	TRBV5-1	CASSLDLSSSGNTIYF	TGCGCCAGCAGCTTGGACCTCTCCTCATCTGGAAACACCATATATTTT
NA	TRBJ1-4	NA	TRBV5-1	CASSLVSGPNEKLFF	TGCGCCAGCAGCTTGGTTTCAGGCCCTAATGAAAAACTGTTTTTT
NA	TRBJ1-5	NA	TRBV6-5	CASSYSSGDQPQHF	TGTGCCAGCAGTTACTCCTCCGGGGACCAGCCCCAGCATTTT
NA	TRBJ2-7	NA	TRBV7-9	CASSPIGPYEQYF	TGTGCCAGCAGCCCCATCGGTCCCTACGAGCAGTACTTC
NA	TRBJ2-4	NA	TRBV28	CASSLVGGAKNIQYF	TGTGCCAGCAGTTTGGTAGGAGGGGCCAAAAACATTCAGTACTTC
NA	TRBJ2-7	NA	TRBV4-2	CASSQGVQGSYEQYF	TGTGCCAGCAGCCAGGGGGTTCAGGGCTCCTACGAGCAGTACTTC
once	TRBJ2-7	TRBD2	TRBV11-2	CASSLRGLEIYEQYF	TGTGCCAGCAGCTTAAGGGGACTAGAGATCTACGAGCAGTACTTC
NA	TRBJ2-7	TRBD2	TRBV19	CASSIGSSGTISYEQYF	TGTGCCAGTAGTATTGGGTCTAGCGGGACTATCTCCTACGAGCAGTACTTC